This T cell receptor (beta chain) is drawn from a study of T cell changes during pregnancy in multiple sclerosis. The CDR3 is 14 residues long. Trimming cost V 7 bases and J 0 bases, with 9 bases left between them. In germline, CDR1 is LNHDA, CDR2 SQIVND (reference sequence). The table came from immunoSEQ multiplex PCR; TCRdb's copy has only in-frame clones and leaves some out. The table includes 45,000 to 60,000 clones, about nine tenths detected once. The sequencing used CD8+ T cells from peripheral blood mononuclear cells, collected before pregnancy. This TCR came from a female donor with multiple sclerosis, enrolled in a pregnancy study. V usage is TRBV19 and J usage is TRBJ1-4; a weak D match, TRBD1 (5 bases). This CDR3 reads CASKAGSTNEKLFF. As DNA, the CDR3 is TGTGCCAGTAAGGCAGGGTCAACTAATGAAAAACTGTTTTTT. Together with reference TRBV19 and TRBJ1-4, the CDR3 gives the full variable domain: DGGITQSPKYLFRKEGQNVTLSCEQNLNHDAMYWYRQDPGQGLRLIYYSQIVNDFQKGDIAEGYSVSREKKESFPLTVTSAQKNPTAFYLCASKAGSTNEKLFFGSGTQLSVL.